This passage covers 5 T cell receptor beta chains from one sample sequenced in a study of beta chain features in type 1 diabetes. Study findings and constraints: TCRB CDR3s from Type 1 diabetes patients were moderately but significantly shorter in all four CD4+ subsets.

Every bit of the isolated RNA underwent reverse transcription, so sequencing read expressed TCRB transcripts. The repertoire was sequenced with immunoSEQ multiplex PCR; TCRdb's copy has only in-frame clones and lacks some. This sample carries a few hundred thousand clones, 9.6% of them seen once, and the ten largest clones take about 0.6%. These TCRs are of unknown antigen specificity. The sequenced material came from central memory CD4+ T cells from blood. These receptors were collected from a man aged 25 to 40 with type 1 diabetes.

This clone occurred many times. The chain joins TRBV14 to TRBJ2-4; D is ambiguous. V lost 4 bases, J lost 0 bases, and 7 bases lay in between. The CDR3 length is 14 residues. The germline V gene encodes CDR1 SGHDN and CDR2 FVKESK. CDR3: CASSLPGAKNIQYF. The CDR3 nucleotides read TGTGCCAGCAGCCTACCAGGAGCCAAAAACATTCAGTACTTC.

The genes are TRBV1 and TRBJ2-1; the table's D call, TRBD2, was not checked against the DNA. TRBV1 is a pseudogene locus. This CDR3 contains 15 residues. The CDR3 DNA is TGCACCAGCGCGACTAGCGGGAGCTCCTACAATGAGCAGTTCTTC. This translates into CTSATSGSSYNEQFF.

This chain joins TRBV28 and TRBJ1-4, with D possibly being TRBD1 (6 bases). CDR3 length: 14 amino acids. Per the germline V gene, CDR1 is MDHEN and CDR2 is SYDVKM. The CDR3 protein is CVTFDTGLNEKLFF. In DNA, the CDR3 is TGTGTCACTTTCGATACAGGGTTAAATGAAAAACTGTTTTTT.

This clone was counted only a few times. The chain carries TRBV19 and TRBJ2-1, with 10 nucleotides matching TRBD2. The V gene end was trimmed by 1 base and the J gene end by 8 bases; junction bases not matched to a gene: 8. The CDR3 extends over 16 amino acids. CDR1 and CDR2 from the germline V gene are LNHDA and SQIVND (reference sequence). The CDR3 region is CASSIGLAGVGYEQFF. The CDR3 DNA sequence: TGTGCCAGTAGTATAGGCCTAGCGGGAGTTGGTTATGAGCAGTTCTTC.

The rearrangement uses TRBV7-3 and TRBJ2-3; 10 bases are a match to TRBD2. The germline V gene encodes CDR1 SGHTA and CDR2 FQGTGA. This CDR3 comprises 15 residues. V was pared by 5 bases and J by 0 bases, with 2 bases of the junction left unmatched. CDR3 amino acids: CASSPGLASTDTQYF. DNA of the CDR3: TGTGCCAGCAGCCCGGGACTAGCGAGCACAGATACGCAGTATTTT.